Shown below are 3 T cell receptor beta chains from a single sample sequenced in a study of somatic mutations in cytotoxic T cells in rheumatoid arthritis. Assay used: immunoSEQ multiplex PCR; TCRdb lists only in-frame clones, some missing. The table lists some 13,000 clones, 78% of them singletons. Sequencing was done on a sample of CD8+ T cells sorted from blood. The receptors here all came from an adult with rheumatoid arthritis.

The rearrangement links TRBV2 to TRBJ2-1; 10 bases match TRBD2. V was pared by 5 bases and J by 7 bases, with 11 bases of the junction left unmatched. Germline CDR1 SNHLY, CDR2 FYNNEI. The CDR3 is 16 residues long. The CDR3: CASSFQAGGGQNEQFF. The CDR3 DNA reads as TGTGCCAGCAGTTTCCAAGCGGGAGGGGGCCAAAATGAGCAGTTCTTC.

The J gene is TRBJ1-5, the V gene TRBV28; 7 positions match TRBD1. After removal of 2 bases from V and 7 bases from J, the junction contained 14 bases not matched to a gene. The CDR3 length is 17 residues. Germline V CDR1 and CDR2: MDHEN, SYDVKM. The CDR3 is CASSLEGGQGVWQPQHF. Here the CDR3 DNA reads TGTGCCAGCAGTTTAGAAGGTGGGCAGGGGGTTTGGCAGCCCCAGCATTTT.

The chain carries TRBV7-9 and TRBJ1-1; 9 bases agree with TRBD1. This CDR3 is 15 amino acids long. Germline lookup yields CDR1 SEHNR and CDR2 FQNEAQ (reference sequence). V lost 5 bases and J lost 1; bases outside the gene matches: 5. The CDR3 protein is CASSPTGGRNTEAFF. The CDR3 nucleotides read TGTGCCAGCAGCCCGACAGGGGGGAGGAACACTGAAGCTTTCTTT.